This T cell receptor beta chain was sequenced during a study of T cells in Graves' hyperthyroidism and ophthalmopathy (dated by TCRdb to between 2018 and 2021). Regarding the study in general: Peripheral blood was sampled at the time of initial diagnosis, prior to any treatment. To identify distinguishing TCR V-J signatures, a discovery cohort of around 100 patients was used, comprising 43 with Graves' ophthalmopathy and approximately 57 with stable Graves' hyperthyroidism. Prospective prediction of ophthalmopathy was tested in an independent validation cohort of 18 hyperthyroidism patients and 15 to 17 patients who later progressed to ophthalmopathy. For training and testing, the 110 or so patients in the discovery cohort were randomly divided in a 7:3 ratio. Thyroid tissue and blood T-cell repertoires from about six Graves' hyperthyroidism patients were also compared in the study. Once sampling was done, hyperthyroidism patients were given methimazole at a starting dose of 30 mg daily, whereas ophthalmopathy patients were given high-dose intravenous methylprednisolone. According to the paper, TCR Vbeta CDR3 sequencing was carried out on around 140 peripheral blood samples, which came from fewer than 50 ophthalmopathy, around 74 hyperthyroidism and roughly 17 progressor patients. General conclusions and limits of the study: No statistical method was used to set the sample size in advance, and investigators knew the group allocation. A 13 V-J signature model separated ophthalmopathy from stable hyperthyroidism, with about 90% sensitivity and around 84% specificity in cross-validation and 80%/75% in testing. In validation, progression to ophthalmopathy was predicted by the model with 70.59% sensitivity and about 72% specificity, a median of around 6.5 months before onset. Blood samples also contained most of the expanded thyroid clonotypes (frequency above 0.001), which suggests that blood repertoires may reflect thyroid immune responses.

Stable Graves' hyperthyroidism was defined as no progression to ophthalmopathy during 18 months of follow-up. Hyperthyroidism patients were newly diagnosed, had a disease duration of under 2 months, and were aged 18 to 65 years. The study excluded patients with uncontrolled infections, other autoimmune diseases, pregnancy or lactation. Diagnoses were based on clinical symptoms, serum thyroxine and TRAb, thyroid ultrasound and orbital computed tomography. Ficoll-Paque density gradient centrifugation was used to isolate PBMCs from about 10 ml of fresh peripheral blood. Total RNA was extracted using Trizol reagent, and RNA quality was assessed on an Agilent 2100 Bioanalyzer. A remark on this clonotype: What antigen it recognizes has not been identified. No base quality values were provided; no much bigger clone lies one nucleotide off.

Amplification of TCR beta CDR3 regions was carried out from RNA transcripts. For the first round of RT-PCR on the TCR CDR3, the HTBI primer set was used together with the Qiagen OneStep RT-PCR kit. The libraries were constructed in a second round of multiplex PCR and then size-selected and purified. Sequencing of the libraries was done on an Illumina HiSeq2000 using paired-end 100 bp reads. Turning to the authors' computational methods: SOAPnuke was used to process the raw data, removing reads that contained adapters or uncalled bases, had a mean Phred below 15, or lacked an exact match to the constant primer or identifier. High-quality paired reads were merged using COPE v1.2.5, and each unique nucleotide sequence was defined as a clonotype. MiTCR v1.1 was used to align the clonotypes against IMGT TRBV, TRBD and TRBJ reference segments. The analysis included only V-J combinations with a frequency above 0.0001, which together covered more than 99% of the repertoires. A TCS score was defined as the ratio between F50 (clonal expansion) and ExV (chaos), using BLOSUM62-based TCRdist between CDR3 peptides within each V-J. Welch's t-statistics and random forest reduced fewer than 550 V-J features to around 14, which were used in a naive Bayes classifier (R e1071). Using fastp at Q25 and MiXCR, TCRdb reprocessed the public reads and kept productive beta chains. Entries are consolidated by CDR3 protein sequence, retaining the most common genes and DNA. The V and J calls and clone size are TCRdb's, not the authors'. For this sample there are a few hundred thousand distinct CDR3 sequences; around 20% appear just once. Around two fifths of the sample belongs to the ten largest clones.

The clonotype comes from a man aged 35-49 years with Graves' hyperthyroidism. Sequencing was done on a sample of blood.

In nucleotides, the sequence is TGTGCCAGCAGCTTAAACGGCGGGGGAGATACGCAGTATTTT. It specifies CASSLNGGGDTQYF. The rearranged chain carries TRBV11-2 and TRBJ2-3; 7 bases in the middle match TRBD2. From cysteine to phenylalanine, the CDR3 is 14 amino acids long. The CDR3 DNA has 42 bases and is translated from base 1. Looking up the germline V gene yields CDR1 SGHAT and CDR2 FQNNGV. V is cut back by 2 bases and J by 5 bases, with 4 bases in the junction unmatched.